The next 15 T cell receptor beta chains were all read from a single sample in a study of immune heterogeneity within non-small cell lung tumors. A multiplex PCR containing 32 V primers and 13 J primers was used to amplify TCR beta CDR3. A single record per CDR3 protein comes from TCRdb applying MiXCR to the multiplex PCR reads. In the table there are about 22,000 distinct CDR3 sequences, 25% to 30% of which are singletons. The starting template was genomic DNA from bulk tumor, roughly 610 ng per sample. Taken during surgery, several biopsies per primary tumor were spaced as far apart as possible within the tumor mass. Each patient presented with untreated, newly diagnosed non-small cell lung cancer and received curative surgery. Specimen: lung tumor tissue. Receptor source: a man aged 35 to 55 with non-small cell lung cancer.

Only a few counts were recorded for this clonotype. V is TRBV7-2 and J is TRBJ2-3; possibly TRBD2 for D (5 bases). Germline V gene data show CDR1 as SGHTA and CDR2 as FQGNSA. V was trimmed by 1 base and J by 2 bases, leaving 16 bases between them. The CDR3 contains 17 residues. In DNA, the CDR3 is TGTGCCAGCAGCTTAGGGAGGCTCAAGCGGTACACAGATACGCAGTATTTT. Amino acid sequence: CASSLGRLKRYTDTQYF.

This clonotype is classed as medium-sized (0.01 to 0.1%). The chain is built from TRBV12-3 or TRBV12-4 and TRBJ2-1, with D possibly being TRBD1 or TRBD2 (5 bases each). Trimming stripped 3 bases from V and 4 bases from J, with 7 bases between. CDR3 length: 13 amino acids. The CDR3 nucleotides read TGTGCCAGCAGTTTTGGGGGTTACAATGAGCAGTTCTTC. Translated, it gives CASSFGGYNEQFF.

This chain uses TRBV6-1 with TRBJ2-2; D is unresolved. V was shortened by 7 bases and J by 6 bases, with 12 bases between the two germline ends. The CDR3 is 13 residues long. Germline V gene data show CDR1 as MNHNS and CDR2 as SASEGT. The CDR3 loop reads CASTLDRSGELFF. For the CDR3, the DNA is TGTGCCAGCACTCTGGACCGTTCCGGGGAGCTGTTTTTT.

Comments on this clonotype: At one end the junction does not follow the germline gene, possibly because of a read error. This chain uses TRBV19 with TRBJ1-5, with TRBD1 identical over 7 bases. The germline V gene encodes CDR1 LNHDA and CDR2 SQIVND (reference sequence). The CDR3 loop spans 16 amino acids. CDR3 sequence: CAISRGEGASRQPQHF. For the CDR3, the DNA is TGTGCCATTAGTAGGGGGGAGGGGGCTTCACGTCAGCCCCAGCATTTT.

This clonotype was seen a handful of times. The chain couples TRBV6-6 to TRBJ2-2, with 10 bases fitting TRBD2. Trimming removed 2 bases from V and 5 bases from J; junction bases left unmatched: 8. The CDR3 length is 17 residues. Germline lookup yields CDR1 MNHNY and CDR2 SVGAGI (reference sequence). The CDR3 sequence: CASSYDLAGVRTGELFF. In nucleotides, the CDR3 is TGTGCCAGCAGTTACGATCTAGCGGGAGTCAGAACCGGGGAGCTGTTTTTT.

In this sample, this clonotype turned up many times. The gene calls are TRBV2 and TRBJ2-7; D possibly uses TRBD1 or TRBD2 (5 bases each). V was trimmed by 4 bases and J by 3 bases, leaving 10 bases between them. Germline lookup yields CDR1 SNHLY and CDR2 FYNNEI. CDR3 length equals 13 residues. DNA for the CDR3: TGTGCCAGCAGTGCGGGACGGAACTACGAGCAGTACTTC. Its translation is CASSAGRNYEQYF. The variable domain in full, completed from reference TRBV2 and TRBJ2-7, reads EPEVTQTPSHQVTQMGQEVILRCVPISNHLYFYWYRQILGQKVEFLVSFYNNEISEKSEIFDDQFSVERPDGSNFTLKIRSTKLEDSAMYFCASSAGRNYEQYFGPGTRLTVT.

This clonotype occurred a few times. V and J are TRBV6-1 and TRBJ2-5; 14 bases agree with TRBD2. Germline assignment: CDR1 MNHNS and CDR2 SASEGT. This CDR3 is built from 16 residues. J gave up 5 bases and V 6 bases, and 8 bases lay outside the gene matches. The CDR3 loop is CASRPGTSGRPETQYF. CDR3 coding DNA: TGTGCCAGCAGACCCGGGACTAGCGGGAGACCGGAGACCCAGTACTTC.

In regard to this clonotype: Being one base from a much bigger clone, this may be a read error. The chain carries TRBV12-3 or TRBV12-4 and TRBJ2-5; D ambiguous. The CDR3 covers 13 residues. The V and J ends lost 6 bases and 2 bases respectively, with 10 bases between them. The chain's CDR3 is CASSPGWQETQYF. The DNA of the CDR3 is TGTGCCAGCAGCCCGGGCTGGCAAGAGACCCAGTACTTC.

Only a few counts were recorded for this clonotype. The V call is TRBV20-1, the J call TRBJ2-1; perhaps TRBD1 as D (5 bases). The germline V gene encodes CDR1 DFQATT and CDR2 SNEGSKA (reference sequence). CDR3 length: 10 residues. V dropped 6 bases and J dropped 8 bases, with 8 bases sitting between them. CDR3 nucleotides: TGCAGTGCAGCCAGGGATGAGCAGTTCTTC. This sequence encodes CSAARDEQFF.

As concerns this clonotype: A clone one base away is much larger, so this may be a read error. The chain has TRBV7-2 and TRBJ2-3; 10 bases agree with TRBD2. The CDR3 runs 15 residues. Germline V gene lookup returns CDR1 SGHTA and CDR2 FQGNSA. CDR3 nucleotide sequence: TGTGCCAGCAGCTTACTAGCGGGAGTGACAGATTCGCAGTATTTT. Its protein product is CASSLLAGVTDSQYF. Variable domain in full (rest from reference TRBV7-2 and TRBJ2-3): GAGVSQSPSNKVTEKGKDVELRCDPISGHTALYWYRQSLGQGLEFLIYFQGNSAPDKSGLPSDRFSAERTGGSVSTLTIQRTQQEDSAVYLCASSLLAGVTDSQYFGPGTRLTVL.

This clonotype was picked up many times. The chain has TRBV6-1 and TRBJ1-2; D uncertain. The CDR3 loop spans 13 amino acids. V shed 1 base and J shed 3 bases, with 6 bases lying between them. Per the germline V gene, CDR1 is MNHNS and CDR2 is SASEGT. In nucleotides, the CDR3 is TGTGCCAGCAGTGAAGGGCTCTACTATGGCTACACCTTC. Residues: CASSEGLYYGYTF.

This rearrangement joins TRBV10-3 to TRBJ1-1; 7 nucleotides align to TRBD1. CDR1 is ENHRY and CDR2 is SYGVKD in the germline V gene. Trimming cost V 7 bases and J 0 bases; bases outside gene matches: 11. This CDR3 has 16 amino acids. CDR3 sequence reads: CAIKSAGQYLNTEAFF. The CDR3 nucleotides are TGTGCCATCAAAAGTGCGGGACAGTACTTGAACACTGAAGCTTTCTTT.

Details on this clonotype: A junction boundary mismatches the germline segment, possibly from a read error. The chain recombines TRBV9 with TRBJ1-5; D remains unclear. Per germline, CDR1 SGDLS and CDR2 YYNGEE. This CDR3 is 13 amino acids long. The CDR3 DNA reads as TGTGCCAGCAGGGTAGACTCGAATCAGGCCCAGCATTTT. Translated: CASRVDSNQAQHF.

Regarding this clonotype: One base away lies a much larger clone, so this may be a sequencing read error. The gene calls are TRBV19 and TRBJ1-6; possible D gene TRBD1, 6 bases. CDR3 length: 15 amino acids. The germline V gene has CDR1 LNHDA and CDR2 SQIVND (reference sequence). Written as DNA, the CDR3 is TGTGCCAGTAGACAACAGGGAACTAATAATTTACCCCTCCACTTT. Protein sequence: CASRQQGTNNLPLHF.

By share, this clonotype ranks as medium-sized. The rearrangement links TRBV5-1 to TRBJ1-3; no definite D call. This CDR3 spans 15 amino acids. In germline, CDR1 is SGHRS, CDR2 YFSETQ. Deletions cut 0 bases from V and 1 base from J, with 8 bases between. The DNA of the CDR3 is TGCGCCAGCAGCTTGGAGACCGCATCTGGAAACACCATATATTTT. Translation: CASSLETASGNTIYF.